This passage covers 10 T cell receptor beta chains from one sample sequenced in a study of CXCR3-negative and CXCR3-positive naive CD8 T cells. Whole-study findings and limits: Greater hydrophobicity was found in TRB CDR3s of CXCR3-positive naive cells than of CXCR3-negative naive cells.

The study made its TRB cDNA libraries by 5' RACE, adding UMI labels. TCRdb reworked the 5' RACE reads into one entry per CDR3 protein, no DNA. Its table records about 98,000 distinct CDR3 sequences. No antigen is known for these receptors. The sequencing input was naive CXCR3+ CD8+ T cells from blood. As to subset: CD45RO-CCR7+CD27+CD95- naive CD8+ T cells expressing CXCR3 (TNR3+). These receptor sequences come from a human donor in good health. Some clones in this sample may be carry-over from other donors' samples.

This sequence joins TRBV2 and TRBJ2-1. This CDR3 spans 15 amino acids. CDR1 SNHLY and CDR2 FYNNEI come from the germline V gene. The CDR3 loop is CASSEMREGLYEQFF.

The chain has TRBV20-1 and TRBJ2-1; no DNA is available, so the TRBD1 call from TCRdb remains unchecked. CDR1 and CDR2 from the germline V gene are DFQATT and SNEGSKA (reference sequence). The CDR3 is 16 residues long. The CDR3 region is CSAKAQGGDLLNEQFF.

This sequence joins TRBV7-2 and TRBJ2-3; TCRdb names TRBD1, which stays unverified in the absence of DNA. Germline V lookup: CDR1 SGHTA, CDR2 FQGNSA. This CDR3 region has 15 residues. CDR3 amino acids: CASSEWGGLTDTQYF.

This chain uses TRBV7-3 with TRBJ2-7; TCRdb's assignment of TRBD2 cannot be checked, as there is no DNA. This CDR3 region has 16 residues. Germline V lookup: CDR1 SGHTA, CDR2 FQGTGA. This CDR3 reads CASSLSPSGGSYEQYF.

The V gene is TRBV14, the J gene TRBJ2-1. CDR1 and CDR2 from the germline V gene are SGHDN and FVKESK. The CDR3 covers 14 residues. The CDR3 sequence: CASSQESSYNEQFF.

CDR3 sequence reads: CASREDTSYEQYF. The V and J genes are TRBV28 and TRBJ2-7. The length of the CDR3 is 13 residues. Germline CDR1 and CDR2: MDHEN and SYDVKM.

V usage is TRBV5-5 and J usage is TRBJ2-3; TCRdb gives TRBD1 as the D gene, but with no DNA this cannot be confirmed. The CDR3 covers 16 residues. The germline CDR1 and CDR2 sequences are SGHKS and YYEKEE (reference sequence). The CDR3 reads CASSLYAPGRADTQYF. The full variable domain, completed using reference TRBV5-5 and TRBJ2-3, is DAGVTQSPTHLIKTRGQQVTLRCSPISGHKSVSWYQQVLGQGPQFIFQYYEKEERGRGNFPDRFSARQFPNYSSELNVNALLLGDSALYLCASSLYAPGRADTQYFGPGTRLTVL.

The gene calls are TRBV20-1 and TRBJ1-2; TCRdb calls TRBD1, which cannot be checked without DNA. CDR1 DFQATT and CDR2 SNEGSKA come from the germline V gene (reference sequence). The CDR3 covers 14 residues. This CDR3 reads CSAGTGLSDIGYTF.

The V and J genes are TRBV5-5 and TRBJ2-1. CDR1 and CDR2 from the germline V gene are SGHKS and YYEKEE (reference sequence). The CDR3 is 19 residues long. This CDR3 is CASSFNPILGGVGHNEQFF.

This chain joins TRBV20-1 and TRBJ2-1; absent DNA, TCRdb's TRBD1 call cannot be checked. This CDR3 has 15 amino acids. Germline assignment: CDR1 DFQATT and CDR2 SNEGSKA (reference sequence). The CDR3 protein is CSARDLGTGFNEQFF.